Listed below are T cell receptor beta chains from one sample, sequenced in a study of blood T cell repertoires in COVID-19. Method: immunoSEQ multiplex PCR; TCRdb's copy keeps in-frame clones and lacks some. Counted here are some 130,000 clones, approximately 90% occurring once; the ten biggest clones make up roughly 18%. What was sequenced was peripheral blood. The origin of the receptors is a man between 50 and 59 years old with active or convalescent COVID-19. Both conserved end residues are part of each CDR3. D genes are given only for firm matches. Some rows have no size entry. The others give once, few or many, or a class for an expanded clone.

abundance | j_gene | d_gene | v_gene | CDR3nt | CDR3aa
. | TRBJ2-1 | . | TRBV6-6 | TGTGCCAGCAGTAACCTCGGGACACCGGGTGGTGAGCAGTTCTTC | CASSNLGTPGGEQFF
. | TRBJ2-2 | . | TRBV5-1 | TGCGCCAGCAGCTTGACCGGGACAACCACCGGGGAGCTGTTTTTT | CASSLTGTTTGELFF
. | TRBJ2-3 | . | TRBV12-3/TRBV12-4 | TGTGCCATCTCTCACTCAGATACGCAGTATTTT | CAISHSDTQYF
. | TRBJ1-1 | TRBD1 | TRBV5-6 | TGTGCCAGCAGCCCGTTGACAGGGGATATAACTGAAGCTTTCTTT | CASSPLTGDITEAFF
. | TRBJ2-7 | . | TRBV12-5 | TGTGCTAGTGGGGTAGTGGGACTTACCTACGAGCAGTACTTC | CASGVVGLTYEQYF
. | TRBJ1-2 | . | TRBV12-5 | TGTGCTAGTGGTTTGGTATTCGGACAGTCTAACTATGGCTACACCTTC | CASGLVFGQSNYGYTF
. | TRBJ2-7 | TRBD2 | TRBV27 | TGTGCCAGCCCCCGGGGGGGGTCGTCCTACGAGCAGTACTTC | CASPRGGSSYEQYF
once | TRBJ1-5 | TRBD1 | TRBV15 | TGTGCCACCAGACGGGACAGCAGCAATCAGCCCCAGCATTTT | CATRRDSSNQPQHF
. | TRBJ2-5 | . | TRBV9 | TGTGCCAGCAGCGTCGCTGACAGTCCGAGTGAGACCCAGTACTTC | CASSVADSPSETQYF
few | TRBJ1-2 | TRBD1 | TRBV7-9 | TGTGCCAGCAGCACCCGGACAGGGGGATTTGTTGGCTACACCTTC | CASSTRTGGFVGYTF
. | TRBJ2-7 | TRBD1 | TRBV10-3 | TGTGCCATCAGCCGGACAGGTTGGGGGTCCGAGCAGTACTTC | CAISRTGWGSEQYF
. | TRBJ1-4 | . | TRBV19 | TGTGCCAGTAGCACCCGGTATGAAAAACTGTTTTTT | CASSTRYEKLFF
. | TRBJ1-1 | . | TRBV6-5 | TGTGCCAGCAGTTACTCAGCAGGGTCGAACACTGAAGCTTTCTTT | CASSYSAGSNTEAFF
once | TRBJ2-5 | . | TRBV19 | TGTGCCAGTAGTGAACGGGAGAAAGAGACCCAGTACTTC | CASSEREKETQYF
. | TRBJ1-1 | . | TRBV6-5 | TGTGCCAGCACCCGGACAGAAAACACTGAAGCTTTCTTT | CASTRTENTEAFF
. | TRBJ1-6 | . | TRBV12-5 | TGTGCTAGTGGTTTATGGCAGGGTCTTAATTCACCCCTCCACTTT | CASGLWQGLNSPLHF
few | TRBJ1-1 | . | TRBV6-1 | TGTGCCAGCAGTGAGAAGGGTTGGGAGGCTTTCTTT | CASSEKGWEAFF
. | TRBJ1-2 | TRBD1 | TRBV29-1 | TGCAGCGTTGAGGCGGGACAGGGGGCGCTAGGCTATGGCTACACCTTC | CSVEAGQGALGYGYTF
. | TRBJ2-3 | TRBD2 | TRBV27 | TGTGCCAGCAAAGGGACTAGCGGGAGAGGGAGAACCACAGATACGCAGTATTTT | CASKGTSGRGRTTDTQYF
. | TRBJ2-7 | . | TRBV6-6 | TGTGCCAGCGCCAGGTCCCACGAGCAGTACTTC | CASARSHEQYF
. | TRBJ1-2 | . | TRBV19 | TGTGCCAGTAGTATACCGGGGTTCGGCTACACCTTC | CASSIPGFGYTF
few | TRBJ2-2 | . | TRBV5-1 | TGCGCCAGCAGCTTGTTTCAGGGGAACACCGGGGAGCTGTTTTTT | CASSLFQGNTGELFF
. | TRBJ1-2 | TRBD1 | TRBV7-9 | TGTGCCAGCAGCTTGTCCGGGACAGCGTTCTATGGCTACACCTTC | CASSLSGTAFYGYTF
. | TRBJ1-1 | . | TRBV12-3/TRBV12-4 | TGTGCCAGCACGTTCCAGGTAAACACTGAAGCTTTCTTT | CASTFQVNTEAFF
few | TRBJ1-1 | TRBD1 | TRBV19 | TGTGCCAGTAGTATGGACAGGGGCTCTGAAGCTTTCTTT | CASSMDRGSEAFF
. | TRBJ2-3 | . | TRBV27 | TGTGCCAGCAGTGTATCGAGGGGACTAGATACGCAGTATTTT | CASSVSRGLDTQYF
. | TRBJ1-5 | TRBD1 | TRBV19 | TGTGCCAGCACTGCGAGGAAGGGACAGGGCGTCCAGCCCCAGCATTTT | CASTARKGQGVQPQHF
once | TRBJ1-5 | . | TRBV24-1 | TGTGCCACCAGTGAACAGGGCCGCAATCAGCCCCAGCATTTT | CATSEQGRNQPQHF
. | TRBJ1-4 | . | TRBV19 | TGTGCCAGTAGTACCCCCCAAATCGGGAATGAAAAACTGTTTTTT | CASSTPQIGNEKLFF